These 10 T cell receptor beta chains were sequenced from one sample in a study of cytomegalovirus exposure and HLA in healthy donors (dated by TCRdb to the late 2010s). Library generation was performed with the immunoSEQ multiplex PCR assay. For the multiplex PCR, a mixture combining 60 forward primers for TCR Vbeta segments and 13 reverse primers for TCR Jbeta segments was used. Entries here come from immuneACCESS through TCRdb and include only in-frame sequences with V and J called. Some clones fail to appear in such tables; in the studies checked, an unresolved V gene covers under half of the shortfall, and the cause of the remainder is unknown. The sample data list 150,000 to 200,000 clones, and approximately 79% of these were observed just once. The ten largest clones add up to around 1.4% of the sample. Sample: PBMCs. The receptor source for this set is a man aged 60-69 years in good health and CMV-seronegative.

The genes are TRBV4-3 and TRBJ2-2; TRBD1 might be the D (6 bases). The CDR3 runs 16 residues. CDR1 and CDR2 from the germline V gene are LGHNA and YSLEER. Trimming removed 0 bases from V and 2 bases from J, with 10 bases in between. CDR3 sequence (DNA): TGCGCCAGCAGCCAAGAGGGGGCTATAAACACCGGGGAGCTGTTTTTT. Translated, it gives CASSQEGAINTGELFF.

V gene TRBV28 combines with J gene TRBJ2-1; D gene ambiguous. The CDR3 has 11 amino acids. CDR1 and CDR2 from the germline V gene are MDHEN and SYDVKM. V lost 4 bases and J lost 5, with 3 bases in between. The CDR3 bases are TGTGCCAGCAGTTCCAACAATGAGCAGTTCTTC. It yields the protein CASSSNNEQFF.

The sample holds a few counts of this clone. The V gene is TRBV25-1, the J gene TRBJ1-4; perhaps TRBD1 as D (6 bases). The germline V and J ends were trimmed by 6 bases and 4 bases, with 12 bases remaining between them. In germline, CDR1 is MGHDK, CDR2 SYGVNS. This CDR3 has 14 residues. CDR3 amino acids: CASSPGTNNEKLFF. The CDR3 DNA reads as TGTGCCAGCAGCCCCGGGACAAATAATGAAAAACTGTTTTTT.

In this sample, this clone turned up once. The J gene is TRBJ2-1, the V gene TRBV7-9; D gene ambiguous. This CDR3 has 12 amino acids. V lost 5 bases and J lost 2, with 4 bases in between. Germline V lookup: CDR1 SEHNR, CDR2 FQNEAQ (reference sequence). The CDR3 protein is CASSPTYNEQFF. CDR3 sequence (DNA): TGTGCCAGCAGCCCTACCTACAATGAGCAGTTCTTC.

Turning to this clone: Different DNA sequences within this sample yield the same CDR3. CDR3 region: CASSLTGSSNQPQHF. CDR3 sequence (DNA): TGCGCCAGCAGCTTGACAGGGTCTAGCAATCAGCCCCAGCATTTT. This chain links TRBV5-1 with TRBJ1-5; D is perhaps TRBD1 (6 bases). The CDR3 sequence is 15 residues long. From germline, CDR1 is SGHRS and CDR2 YFSETQ. The ends were cut back, 1 base at V and 0 bases at J, with 8 bases in the middle.

This sequence joins TRBV19 and TRBJ2-3; 9 nucleotides match TRBD1. The CDR3 contains 16 residues. Germline CDR1 LNHDA, CDR2 SQIVND (reference sequence). V trimming: 6 bases; J trimming: 5 bases; junction bases outside the gene matches: 12. The CDR3 coding sequence is TGTGCCAGTAGCGACACAGGGGGCGCGAACGGAGATACGCAGTATTTT. Translation: CASSDTGGANGDTQYF.

This rearrangement joins TRBV6-6 to TRBJ2-7; TRBD2 is a possible D gene (5 bases). The CDR3 loop spans 13 amino acids. Germline V CDR1 and CDR2: MNHNY, SVGAGI (reference sequence). V was trimmed by 7 bases and J by 6 bases, leaving 16 bases between them. The DNA for the CDR3 is TGTGCCAGCAACGAGGGTTTGTGGGCCGAGCAGTACTTC. Its protein is CASNEGLWAEQYF.

This clone appeared a few times. The V gene is TRBV27, the J gene TRBJ1-1; 7 nucleotides line up with TRBD1. CDR3 length: 14 amino acids. Per germline, CDR1 MNHEY and CDR2 SMNVEV (reference sequence). V shed 6 bases, J shed 2 bases, and the junction held 6 bases outside the gene matches. The CDR3 spells CASRAGQRNTEAFF. The CDR3 DNA is TGTGCCAGCAGGGCGGGACAGCGTAACACTGAAGCTTTCTTT.

The J gene is TRBJ1-2, the V gene TRBV28; D call uncertain. The V end lost 5 bases, the J end lost 5 bases, and 6 bases lay between the germline ends. In germline, CDR1 is MDHEN, CDR2 SYDVKM. The CDR3 has 11 amino acids. The CDR3 coding sequence is TGTGCCAGCAGTCAAAAATATGGCTACACCTTC. Amino acids: CASSQKYGYTF.

This clone was counted between two and nine times. The V gene is TRBV9, the J gene TRBJ2-1, with a possible D match to TRBD1 (5 bases). The V gene lost 0 bases and the J gene lost 6 bases, with 16 bases spanning the gap. This CDR3 region has 16 residues. Germline V gives CDR1 SGDLS, CDR2 YYNGEE. CDR3 residues: CASSVVSGIMANEQFF. CDR3 bases: TGTGCCAGCAGCGTAGTGTCAGGGATAATGGCCAATGAGCAGTTCTTC.